This entry concerns a single TCR beta chain. DNA input for the unsorted PBMC replicate PCRs was roughly 300 ng, roughly 33,000 T cell genomes. Sequencing used immunoSEQ multiplex PCR; TCRdb keeps in-frame clones, though not all of them. Found here are about 460,000 clones, around 77% of them singletons; the top ten hold approximately 12%. The sample originates from a study of shared clonotypes between healthy human individuals. Germline loops: CDR1 ENHRY, CDR2 SYGVKD. The CDR3 sequence is 17 residues long. The germline V and J ends were trimmed by 5 bases and 3 bases, with 20 bases remaining between them.

The source of this sequence is a woman aged 40 to 50 in good health. Some clones in this sample may be carry-over from other donors' samples. Sequenced sample: PBMCs. The chain combines TRBV10-3 with TRBJ2-1; D is uncertain. The CDR3 loop is CAISFPPGQSYYNEQFF. CDR3 nucleotides: TGTGCCATCAGTTTCCCTCCGGGCCAATCTTACTACAATGAGCAGTTCTTC.